The 6 T cell receptor beta chains presented below share a single source sample, sequenced in a study of cytomegalovirus exposure and HLA in healthy donors. PCR involved 60 Vbeta and 13 Jbeta primers. Here immunoSEQ multiplex PCR was the method, and the copy in TCRdb shows in-frame clones only, minus some. This table holds 100,000 to 150,000 clones, 70% to 85% found once. Sequencing was performed on PBMCs. These receptors were taken from a human donor in good health.

Concerning this clone: One junction end disagrees with the germline gene, perhaps due to a read error. This chain links TRBV19 with TRBJ2-4, with 10 bases identical to TRBD1. The CDR3 covers 17 residues. CDR1 LNHDA and CDR2 SQIVND come from the germline V gene (reference sequence). The CDR3 region is CASSNPRQGAAKNSQYF. DNA for the CDR3: TGTGCCAGTAGTAACCCCCGACAGGGGGCAGCCAAAAACAGTCAGTACTTC.

The chain is built from TRBV5-1 and TRBJ2-7; 9 bases are a match to TRBD1. The CDR3 loop spans 15 amino acids. Trimming removed 4 bases from V and 6 bases from J; junction bases left unmatched: 11. Germline V lookup: CDR1 SGHRS, CDR2 YFSETQ. CDR3 sequence: CASSLQGDRAAEQYF. Here the CDR3 DNA reads TGCGCCAGCAGCCTCCAGGGGGACAGGGCTGCCGAGCAGTACTTC.

The rearrangement uses TRBV27 and TRBJ1-4; D is ambiguous. With 4 bases removed from V and 0 bases from J, the gap between germline ends came to 24 bases. Germline CDR1 is MNHEY and CDR2 is SMNVEV (reference sequence). The CDR3 totals 20 residues. The CDR3 spells CASSSLTSPSYLPTNEKLFF. The DNA for the CDR3 is TGTGCCAGCAGTTCCCTCACGAGCCCATCTTACCTCCCAACTAATGAAAAACTGTTTTTT.

The rearrangement uses TRBV2 and TRBJ2-7, with 9 positions matching TRBD1. The CDR3 has 15 residues. V gave up 3 bases and J gave up 4 bases; unmatched junction bases: 7. CDR1 and CDR2 from the germline V gene are SNHLY and FYNNEI. CDR3 in amino acids: CASSESWDRVYEQYF. CDR3 in DNA: TGTGCCAGCAGTGAGAGCTGGGACAGGGTTTACGAGCAGTACTTC.

The chain recombines TRBV9 with TRBJ2-1, with 8 bases identical to TRBD1. This CDR3 spans 15 amino acids. Germline CDR1 is SGDLS and CDR2 is YYNGEE. Trimming at V came to 3 bases and at J to 5 bases, leaving 7 bases not matched to a gene. This CDR3 is CASSARQGSNNEQFF. As DNA, the CDR3 is TGTGCCAGCAGCGCTCGACAGGGGTCGAACAATGAGCAGTTCTTC.

The chain uses TRBV7-9 and TRBJ1-5; possibly TRBD1 for D (5 bases). The CDR3 consists of 13 residues. In germline, CDR1 is SEHNR, CDR2 FQNEAQ (reference sequence). The V end was cut by 5 bases, the J end by 6 bases, with 11 bases between. CDR3 DNA sequence: TGTGCCAGCAGCCAAGGGGTTGGTCAGCCCCAGCATTTT. Translated: CASSQGVGQPQHF.